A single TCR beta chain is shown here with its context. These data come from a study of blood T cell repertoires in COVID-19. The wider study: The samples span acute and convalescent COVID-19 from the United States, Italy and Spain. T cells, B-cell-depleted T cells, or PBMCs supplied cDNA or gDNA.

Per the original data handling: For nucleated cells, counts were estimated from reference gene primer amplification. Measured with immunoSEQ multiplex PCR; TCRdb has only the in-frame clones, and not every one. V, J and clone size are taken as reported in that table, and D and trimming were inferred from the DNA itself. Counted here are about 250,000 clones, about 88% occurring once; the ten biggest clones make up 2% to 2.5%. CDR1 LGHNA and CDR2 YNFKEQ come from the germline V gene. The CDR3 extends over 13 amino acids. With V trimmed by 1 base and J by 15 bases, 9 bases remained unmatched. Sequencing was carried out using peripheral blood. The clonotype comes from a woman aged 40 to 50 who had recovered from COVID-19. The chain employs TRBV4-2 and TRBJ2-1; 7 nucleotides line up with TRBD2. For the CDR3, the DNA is TGTGCCAGCAGCCAAGTAGGAGGGAGGGCCCGGTTCTTC. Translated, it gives CASSQVGGRARFF.